This T cell receptor (beta chain) appears in the sequencing data of a study of graft-versus-host responses after intestinal transplantation. Turning to this clone: Its antigen is as yet unknown.

Points from the study as a whole: Early declines in HvG clones that occurred post-transplant were associated with peak circulating GvH clone levels.

The V end lost 3 bases, the J end lost 1 base, and 13 bases lay between the germline ends. This CDR3 has 15 amino acids. Germline-derived CDR1 and CDR2 are SNHLY and FYNNEI. Sequencing used immunoSEQ multiplex PCR; TCRdb keeps in-frame clones, though not all of them. The table shows about 86,000 clones, with roughly nine tenths occurring only once. V and J are TRBV2 and TRBJ2-7; tentatively, D is TRBD2 (6 bases). Source: unstimulated CD4+ T cells sorted from spleen or lymph node cells, taken before transplant. This clonotype originated in a human donor who was the organ donor for an intestinal transplant. The CDR3: CASSDLGGKSYEQYF. In DNA, the CDR3 is TGTGCCAGCAGTGATCTTGGCGGGAAGTCCTACGAGCAGTACTTC.